This T cell receptor beta chain was identified during a study of regulatory T cells in long-lasting Graves disease. The time point is: newly diagnosed GD, antithyroid drugs for less than 3 months. Isolated PBMC RNA provided the starting material for the TCR library. The germline CDR1 and CDR2 sequences are LNHDA and SQIVND (reference sequence). The V end was cut by 4 bases, the J end by 0 bases, with 12 bases between. The CDR3 length is 16 residues. Combining iRepertoire HTBI primers with Arm-PCR of CDR3 regions, the authors built TCR beta libraries. Via MiXCR, TCRdb re-called the multiplex PCR reads, giving one row per CDR3 protein. The data show approximately 390,000 distinct CDR3 sequences, under 20% seen once. This same sample was also taken into another study, of T cells in Graves' hyperthyroidism and ophthalmopathy.

Here the sequenced sample was peripheral blood mononuclear cells (PBMCs), taken at new diagnosis, from a patient treated with antithyroid drugs. This sequence originates from a woman aged 18-29 years with Graves disease. The chain links TRBV19 to TRBJ1-4, with TRBD1 as a possible D gene (5 bases). CDR3: CASSRGTATTNEKLFF. DNA for the CDR3: TGTGCCAGTAGTAGAGGGACCGCTACAACTAATGAAAAACTGTTTTTT.